In this sample, the clone carrying this T cell receptor beta chain turned up many times. What it recognizes is unknown. This sample was taken from a study of T cells in Graves' hyperthyroidism and ophthalmopathy. Overall study findings and caveats: For ophthalmopathy, model prediction preceded onset by a median roughly 5.9 months.

Subjects aged 18 to 65 presented with newly diagnosed hyperthyroidism of less than 2 months' duration. First hyperthyroidism diagnosis is when the blood sample was obtained, before any ophthalmopathy symptoms. An approximately 9.8 ml volume of fresh peripheral blood provided the PBMCs. CDR3 length equals 15 residues. Germline-derived CDR1 and CDR2 are SGHTA and FQGTGA. Germline trimming cut 1 base from V and 7 bases from J; bases unmatched to any gene: 0. TCR beta CDR3 regions were amplified from RNA. The HTBI primer set served for first-round RT-PCR of the TCR CDR3. TCRdb called the multiplex PCR reads again in MiXCR, with one record for every CDR3 protein. The sample carries about 360,000 distinct CDR3 sequences, about 13% recorded once.

The V and J genes are TRBV7-3 and TRBJ2-1, with 14 bases lining up with TRBD2. The source material was blood. The receptor was isolated from a man aged 25 to 40 with Graves' hyperthyroidism that later progressed to Graves' ophthalmopathy. CDR3 DNA sequence: TGTGCCAGCAGCTTAAGGACTAGCGGGGGGAATGAGCAGTTCTTC. Its translation is CASSLRTSGGNEQFF.